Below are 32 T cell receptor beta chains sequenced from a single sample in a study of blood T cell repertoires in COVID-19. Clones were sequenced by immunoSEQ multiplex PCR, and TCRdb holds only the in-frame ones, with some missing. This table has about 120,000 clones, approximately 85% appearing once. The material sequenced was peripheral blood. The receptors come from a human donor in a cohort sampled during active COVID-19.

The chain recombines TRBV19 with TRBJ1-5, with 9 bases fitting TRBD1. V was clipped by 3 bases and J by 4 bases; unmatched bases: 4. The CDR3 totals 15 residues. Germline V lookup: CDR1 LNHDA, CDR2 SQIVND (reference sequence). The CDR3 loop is CASSITGGLNQPQHF. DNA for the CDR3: TGTGCCAGTAGTATTACAGGGGGCTTAAATCAGCCCCAGCATTTT.

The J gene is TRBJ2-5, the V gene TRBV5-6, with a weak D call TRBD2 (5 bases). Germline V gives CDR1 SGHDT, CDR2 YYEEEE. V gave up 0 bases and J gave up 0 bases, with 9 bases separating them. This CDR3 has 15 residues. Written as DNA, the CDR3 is TGTGCCAGCAGCTTGGCAGACTATGACCAAGAGACCCAGTACTTC. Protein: CASSLADYDQETQYF.

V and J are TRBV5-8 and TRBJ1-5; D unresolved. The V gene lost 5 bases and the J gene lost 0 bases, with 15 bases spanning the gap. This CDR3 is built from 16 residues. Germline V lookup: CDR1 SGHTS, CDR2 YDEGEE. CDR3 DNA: TGTGCCAGCAGTCCGAAGATCGGGTATAGCAATCAGCCCCAGCATTTT. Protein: CASSPKIGYSNQPQHF. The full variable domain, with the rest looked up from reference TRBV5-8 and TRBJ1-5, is EAGVTQSPTHLIKTRGQQATLRCSPISGHTSVYWYQQALGLGLQFLLWYDEGEERNRGNFPPRFSGRQFPNYSSELNVNALELEDSALYLCASSPKIGYSNQPQHFGDGTRLSIL.

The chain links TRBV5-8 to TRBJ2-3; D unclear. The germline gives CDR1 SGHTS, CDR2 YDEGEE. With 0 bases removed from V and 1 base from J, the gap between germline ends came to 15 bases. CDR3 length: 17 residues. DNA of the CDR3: TGTGCCAGCAGCTTGGGGCGGTCCAGAACGGGCACAGATACGCAGTATTTT. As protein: CASSLGRSRTGTDTQYF.

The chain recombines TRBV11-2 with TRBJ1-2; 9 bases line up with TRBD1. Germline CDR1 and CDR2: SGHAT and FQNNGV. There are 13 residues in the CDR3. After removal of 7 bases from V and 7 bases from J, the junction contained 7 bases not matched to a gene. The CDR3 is CASTQTGGGGYTF. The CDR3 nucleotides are TGTGCCAGCACCCAAACAGGGGGCGGTGGCTACACCTTC.

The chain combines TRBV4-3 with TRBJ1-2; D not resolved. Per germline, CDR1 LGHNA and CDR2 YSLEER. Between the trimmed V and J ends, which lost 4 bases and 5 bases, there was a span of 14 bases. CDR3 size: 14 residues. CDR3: CASSPGGPGYGYTF. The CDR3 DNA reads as TGCGCCAGCAGCCCAGGCGGGCCTGGGTATGGCTACACCTTC.

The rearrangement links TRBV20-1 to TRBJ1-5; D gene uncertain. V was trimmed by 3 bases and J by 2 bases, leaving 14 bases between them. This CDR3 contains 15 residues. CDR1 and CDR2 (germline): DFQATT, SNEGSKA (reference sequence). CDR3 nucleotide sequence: TGCAGTGCTAGTATGGAGGCTCGGCGCAATCAGCCCCAGCATTTT. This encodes CSASMEARRNQPQHF.

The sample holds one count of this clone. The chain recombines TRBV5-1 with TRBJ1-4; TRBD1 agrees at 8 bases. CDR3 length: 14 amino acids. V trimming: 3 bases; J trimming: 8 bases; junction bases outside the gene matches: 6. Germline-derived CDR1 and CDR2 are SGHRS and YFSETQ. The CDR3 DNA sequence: TGCGCCAGCAGCTGGACAGGGTTCGACGAAAAACTGTTTTTT. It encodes CASSWTGFDEKLFF.

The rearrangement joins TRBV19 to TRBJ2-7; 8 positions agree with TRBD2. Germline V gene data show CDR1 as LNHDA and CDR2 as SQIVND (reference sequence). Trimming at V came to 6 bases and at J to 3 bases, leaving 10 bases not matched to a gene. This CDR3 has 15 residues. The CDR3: CASSPDSSGGYEQYF. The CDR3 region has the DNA TGTGCCAGTAGCCCCGACTCCAGCGGGGGCTACGAGCAGTACTTC.

The CDR3 sequence is CASSQEGLGSSYEQYF. CDR3 nucleotides: TGTGCCAGCAGCCAAGAAGGACTTGGCAGCTCCTACGAGCAGTACTTC. This chain links TRBV3-1 (or the pseudogene TRBV3-2) with TRBJ2-7; TRBD2 might be the D (5 bases). V dropped 0 bases and J dropped 0 bases, with 12 bases sitting between them. CDR3 length equals 16 residues. Per germline, CDR1 LGHDT and CDR2 YNNKEL (reference sequence).

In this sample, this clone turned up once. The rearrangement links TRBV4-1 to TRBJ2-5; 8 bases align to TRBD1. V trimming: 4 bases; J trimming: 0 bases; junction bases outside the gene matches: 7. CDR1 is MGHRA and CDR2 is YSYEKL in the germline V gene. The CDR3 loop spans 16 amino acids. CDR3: CASSPPPDRDQETQYF. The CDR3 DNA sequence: TGCGCCAGCAGCCCACCTCCGGACAGGGACCAAGAGACCCAGTACTTC.

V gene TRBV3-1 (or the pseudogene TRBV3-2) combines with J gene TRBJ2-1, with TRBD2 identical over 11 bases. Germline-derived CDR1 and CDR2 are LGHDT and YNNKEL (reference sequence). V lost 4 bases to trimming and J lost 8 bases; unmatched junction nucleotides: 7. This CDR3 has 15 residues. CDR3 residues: CASSPLAGGRDEQFF. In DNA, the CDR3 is TGTGCCAGCAGCCCTTTAGCGGGGGGGCGTGATGAGCAGTTCTTC.

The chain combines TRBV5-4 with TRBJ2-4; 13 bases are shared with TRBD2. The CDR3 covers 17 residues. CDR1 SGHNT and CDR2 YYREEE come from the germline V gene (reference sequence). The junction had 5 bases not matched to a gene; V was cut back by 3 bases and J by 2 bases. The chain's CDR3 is CASSSGLAGDTKNIQYF. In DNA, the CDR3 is TGTGCCAGCAGCTCTGGACTAGCGGGGGATACCAAAAACATTCAGTACTTC.

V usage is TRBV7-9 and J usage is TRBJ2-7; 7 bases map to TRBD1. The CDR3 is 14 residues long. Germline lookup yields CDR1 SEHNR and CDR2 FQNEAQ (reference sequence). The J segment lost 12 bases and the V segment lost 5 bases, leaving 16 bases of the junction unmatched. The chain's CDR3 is CASSTDRVGYILYF. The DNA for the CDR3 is TGTGCCAGCAGCACTGACAGGGTGGGCTATATTTTGTACTTC.

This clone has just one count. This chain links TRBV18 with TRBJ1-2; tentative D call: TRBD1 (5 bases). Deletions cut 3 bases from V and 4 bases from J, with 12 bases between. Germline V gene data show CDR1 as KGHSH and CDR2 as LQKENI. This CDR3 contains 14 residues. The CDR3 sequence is CASSPGGDGYGYTF. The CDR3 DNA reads TGTGCCAGCTCACCTGGAGGGGACGGCTATGGCTACACCTTC.

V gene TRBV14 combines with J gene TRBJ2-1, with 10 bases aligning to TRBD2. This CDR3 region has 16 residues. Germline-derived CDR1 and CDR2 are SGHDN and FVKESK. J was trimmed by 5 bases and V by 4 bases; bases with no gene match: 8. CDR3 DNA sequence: TGTGCCAGCAGCCCGACCCTAGCGGGGGAAAACAATGAGCAGTTCTTC. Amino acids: CASSPTLAGENNEQFF.

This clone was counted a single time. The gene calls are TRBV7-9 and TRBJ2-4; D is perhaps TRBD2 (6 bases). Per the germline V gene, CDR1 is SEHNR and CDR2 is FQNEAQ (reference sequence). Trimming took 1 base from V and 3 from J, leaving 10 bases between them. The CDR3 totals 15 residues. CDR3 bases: TGTGCCAGCAGCTTAGAATTGGGGGGCAAAAACATTCAGTACTTC. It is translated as CASSLELGGKNIQYF.

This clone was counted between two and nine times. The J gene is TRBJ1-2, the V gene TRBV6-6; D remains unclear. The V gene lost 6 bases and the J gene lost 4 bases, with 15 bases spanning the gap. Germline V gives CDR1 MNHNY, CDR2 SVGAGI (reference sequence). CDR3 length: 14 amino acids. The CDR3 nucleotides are TGTGCCAGCAGCCCTCGGCAGGTTGGCTATGGCTACACCTTC. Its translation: CASSPRQVGYGYTF.

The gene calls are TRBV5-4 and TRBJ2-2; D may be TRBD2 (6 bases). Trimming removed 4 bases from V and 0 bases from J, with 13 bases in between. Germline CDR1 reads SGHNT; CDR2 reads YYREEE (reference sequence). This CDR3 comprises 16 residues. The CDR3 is CASSQPGAANTGELFF. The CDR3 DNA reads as TGTGCCAGCAGCCAGCCGGGAGCGGCGAACACCGGGGAGCTGTTTTTT. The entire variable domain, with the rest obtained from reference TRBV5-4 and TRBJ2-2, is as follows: ETGVTQSPTHLIKTRGQQVTLRCSSQSGHNTVSWYQQALGQGPQFIFQYYREEENGRGNFPPRFSGLQFPNYSSELNVNALELDDSALYLCASSQPGAANTGELFFGEGSRLTVL.

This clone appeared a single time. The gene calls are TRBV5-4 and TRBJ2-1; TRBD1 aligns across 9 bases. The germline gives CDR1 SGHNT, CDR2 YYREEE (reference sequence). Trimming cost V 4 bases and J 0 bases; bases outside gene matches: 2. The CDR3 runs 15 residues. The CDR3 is CASSPTGGSYNEQFF. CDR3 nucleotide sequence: TGTGCCAGCAGCCCGACAGGGGGCTCCTACAATGAGCAGTTCTTC. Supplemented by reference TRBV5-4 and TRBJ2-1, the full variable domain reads ETGVTQSPTHLIKTRGQQVTLRCSSQSGHNTVSWYQQALGQGPQFIFQYYREEENGRGNFPPRFSGLQFPNYSSELNVNALELDDSALYLCASSPTGGSYNEQFFGPGTRLTVL.

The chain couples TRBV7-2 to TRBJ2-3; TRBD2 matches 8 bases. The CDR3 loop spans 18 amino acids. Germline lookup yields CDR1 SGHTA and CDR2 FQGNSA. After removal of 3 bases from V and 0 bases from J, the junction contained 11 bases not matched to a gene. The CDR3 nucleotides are TGTGCCAGCAGCTTCACTTCGGGGGGGCCTTCTAGCACAGATACGCAGTATTTT. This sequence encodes CASSFTSGGPSSTDTQYF.

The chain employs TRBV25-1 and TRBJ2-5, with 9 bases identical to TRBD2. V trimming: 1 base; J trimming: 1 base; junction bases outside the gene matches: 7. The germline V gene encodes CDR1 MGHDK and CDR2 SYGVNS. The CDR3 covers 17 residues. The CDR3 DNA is TGTGCCAGCAGTGAATGGGGCCTAGCGGGGACCCAAGAGACCCAGTACTTC. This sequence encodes CASSEWGLAGTQETQYF.

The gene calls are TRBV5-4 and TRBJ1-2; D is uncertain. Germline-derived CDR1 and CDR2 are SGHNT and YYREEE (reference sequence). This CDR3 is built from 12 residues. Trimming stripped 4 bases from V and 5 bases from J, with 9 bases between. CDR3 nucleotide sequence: TGTGCCAGCAGCCCGACGGGTTATGGCTACACCTTC. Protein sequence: CASSPTGYGYTF. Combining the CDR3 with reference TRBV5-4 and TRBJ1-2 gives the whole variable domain ETGVTQSPTHLIKTRGQQVTLRCSSQSGHNTVSWYQQALGQGPQFIFQYYREEENGRGNFPPRFSGLQFPNYSSELNVNALELDDSALYLCASSPTGYGYTFGSGTRLTVV.

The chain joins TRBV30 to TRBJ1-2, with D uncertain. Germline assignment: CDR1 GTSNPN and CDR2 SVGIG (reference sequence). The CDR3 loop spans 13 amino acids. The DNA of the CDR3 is TGTCGGGGTACGGGAGTAAATAACTATGGCTACACCTTC. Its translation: CRGTGVNNYGYTF.

In DNA form, the CDR3 reads TGCGCCAGCAGCACGGTGGGGACTAGCTCGACAGATACGCAGTATTTT. Its translation: CASSTVGTSSTDTQYF. The chain recombines TRBV5-1 with TRBJ2-3; 9 bases agree with TRBD2. The CDR3 has 16 residues. Trimming took 4 bases from V and 3 from J; bases not matched to a gene: 9. Germline loops: CDR1 SGHRS, CDR2 YFSETQ.

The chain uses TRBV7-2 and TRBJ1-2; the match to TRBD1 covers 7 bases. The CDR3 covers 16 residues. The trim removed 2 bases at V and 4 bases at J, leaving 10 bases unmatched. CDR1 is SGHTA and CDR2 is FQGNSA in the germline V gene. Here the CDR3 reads CASSLPSRGVGYGYTF. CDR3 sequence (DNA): TGTGCCAGCAGCTTACCGAGCAGGGGGGTAGGCTATGGCTACACCTTC.

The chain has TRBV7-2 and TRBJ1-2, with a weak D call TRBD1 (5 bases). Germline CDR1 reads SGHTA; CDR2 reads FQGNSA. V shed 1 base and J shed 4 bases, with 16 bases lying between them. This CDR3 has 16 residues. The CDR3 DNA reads TGTGCCAGCAGCTTAGGAGGTTTTGGGGGGGGCTATGGCTACACCTTC. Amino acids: CASSLGGFGGGYGYTF. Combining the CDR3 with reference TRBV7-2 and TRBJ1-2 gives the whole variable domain GAGVSQSPSNKVTEKGKDVELRCDPISGHTALYWYRQSLGQGLEFLIYFQGNSAPDKSGLPSDRFSAERTGGSVSTLTIQRTQQEDSAVYLCASSLGGFGGGYGYTFGSGTRLTVV.

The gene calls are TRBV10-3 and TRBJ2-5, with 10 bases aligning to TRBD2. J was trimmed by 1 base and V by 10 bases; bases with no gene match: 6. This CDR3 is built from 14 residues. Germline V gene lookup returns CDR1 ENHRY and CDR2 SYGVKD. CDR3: CASKRGGPQETQYF. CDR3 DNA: TGTGCCAGCAAGCGGGGGGGCCCCCAAGAGACCCAGTACTTC.

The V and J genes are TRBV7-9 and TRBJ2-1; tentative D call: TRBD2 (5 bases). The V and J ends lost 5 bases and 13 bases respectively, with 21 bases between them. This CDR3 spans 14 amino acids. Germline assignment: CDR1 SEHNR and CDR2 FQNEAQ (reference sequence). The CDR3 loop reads CASSAGWTDVLQFF. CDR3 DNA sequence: TGTGCCAGCAGCGCTGGCTGGACTGACGTTCTACAGTTCTTC.

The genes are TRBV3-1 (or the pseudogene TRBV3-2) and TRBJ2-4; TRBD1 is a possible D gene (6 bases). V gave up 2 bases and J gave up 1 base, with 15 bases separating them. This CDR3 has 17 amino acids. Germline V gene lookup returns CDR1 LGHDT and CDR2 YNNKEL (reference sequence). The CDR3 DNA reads TGTGCCAGCAGCCAAAGGGGGTCTGGCTTCGCCAAAAACATTCAGTACTTC. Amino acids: CASSQRGSGFAKNIQYF.

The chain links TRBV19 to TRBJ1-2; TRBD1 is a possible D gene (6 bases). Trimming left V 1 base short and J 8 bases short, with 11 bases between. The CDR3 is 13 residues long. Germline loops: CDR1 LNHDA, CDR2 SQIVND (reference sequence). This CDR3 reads CASSIALDSGYTF. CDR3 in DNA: TGTGCCAGTAGTATAGCTCTGGACAGCGGCTACACCTTC.

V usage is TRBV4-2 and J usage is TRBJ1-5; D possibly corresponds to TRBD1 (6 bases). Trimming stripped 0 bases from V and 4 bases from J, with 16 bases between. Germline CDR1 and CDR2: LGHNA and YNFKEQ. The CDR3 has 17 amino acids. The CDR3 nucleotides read TGTGCCAGCAGCCAAGAAGGATCGCCAGGGGAAAATCAGCCCCAGCATTTT. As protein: CASSQEGSPGENQPQHF.